Each of the 3 T cell receptor beta chains below was sequenced from the same sample in a study of shared clonotypes between healthy human individuals. Profiled with immunoSEQ multiplex PCR; TCRdb holds only in-frame clones, not every one. The sample consists of around 2,000,000 clones, more than 85% of them appearing once. The naive CD8 population came from CD45RO-negative cells selected for CCR7, without terminally differentiated effector memory CD45RA+ cells. The sequenced material came from naive CD8+ T cells from PBMCs. The source of these receptors is a man aged 18 to 30 in good health. Some clones in this sample may be carry-over from other donors' samples.

A remark on this clone: Mismatch with germline at one junction end may stem from a read error. In DNA, the CDR3 is TGTGCCAGCAGTTACTTGGCGAAAACCGGGGAGCTGTTTTTT. This encodes CASSYLAKTGELFF. The chain is built from TRBV6-5 and TRBJ2-2; D is undetermined. The length of the CDR3 is 14 residues. Germline V gene sequence: CDR1 MNHEY, CDR2 SVGAGI.

To note about this clone: One base away lies a much larger clone, so this may be a sequencing read error. The sample carries other DNA sequences with the same CDR3. The J gene is TRBJ1-1, the V gene TRBV28, with unresolved D. Germline V gene lookup returns CDR1 MDHEN and CDR2 SYDVKM. There are 11 residues in the CDR3. The CDR3 region is CASRMNTEAFF. The CDR3 nucleotides read TGCGCCAGCAGAATGAACACTGAAGCTTTCTTT.

The chain recombines TRBV4-2 with TRBJ2-1; 10 bases match TRBD2. V lost 0 bases to trimming and J lost 9 bases; unmatched junction nucleotides: 14. The CDR3 sequence is 18 residues long. Germline V gives CDR1 LGHNA, CDR2 YNFKEQ. For the CDR3, the DNA is TGTGCCAGCAGCCAAGATTTGACAGGGCTAGCGGGAGTCGTTGAGCAGTTCTTC. Protein sequence: CASSQDLTGLAGVVEQFF.